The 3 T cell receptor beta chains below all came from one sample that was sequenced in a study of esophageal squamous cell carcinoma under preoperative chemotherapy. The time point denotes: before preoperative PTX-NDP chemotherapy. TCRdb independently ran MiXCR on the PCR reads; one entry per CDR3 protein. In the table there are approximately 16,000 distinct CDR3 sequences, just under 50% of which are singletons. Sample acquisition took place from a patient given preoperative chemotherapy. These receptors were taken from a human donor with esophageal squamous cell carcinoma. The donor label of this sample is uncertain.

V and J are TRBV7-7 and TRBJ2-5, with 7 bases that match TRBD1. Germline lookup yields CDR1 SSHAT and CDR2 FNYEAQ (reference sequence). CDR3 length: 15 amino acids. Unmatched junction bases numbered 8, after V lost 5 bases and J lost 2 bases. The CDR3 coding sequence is TGTGCCAGCAGCCTAAATTCGGGACAGCAAGAGACCCAGTACTTC. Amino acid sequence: CASSLNSGQQETQYF.

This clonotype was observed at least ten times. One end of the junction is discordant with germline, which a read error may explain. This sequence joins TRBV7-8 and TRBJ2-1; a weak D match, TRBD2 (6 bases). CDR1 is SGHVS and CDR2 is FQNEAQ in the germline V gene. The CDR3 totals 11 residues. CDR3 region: CASSSGGRGYF. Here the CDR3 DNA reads TGTGCCAGCAGCTCCGGAGGTCGGGGGTACTTC.

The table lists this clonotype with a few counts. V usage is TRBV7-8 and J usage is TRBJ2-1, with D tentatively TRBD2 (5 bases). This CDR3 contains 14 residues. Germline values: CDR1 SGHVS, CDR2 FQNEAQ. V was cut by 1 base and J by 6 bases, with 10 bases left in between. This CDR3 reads CASSLGGLGNEQFF. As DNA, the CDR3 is TGTGCCAGCAGCTTAGGAGGGCTGGGCAATGAGCAGTTCTTC.